This TCR beta chain was sequenced during a study of cytomegalovirus exposure and HLA in healthy donors. Study context: Earlier, some 200 million T cells were analyzed, and some 120 million unique TCR beta sequences were found among them. Study-level points and caveats: Reports showed the classifier diagnosing cytomegalovirus status with high specificity and sensitivity.

PCR employed 60 Vbeta and 13 Jbeta primers. Method: immunoSEQ multiplex PCR; TCRdb's copy keeps in-frame clones and lacks some. The sample contains about 140,000 clones, more than 60% of which appear only once. Details on this clone: Its antigen remains unknown.

Trimming took off 5 bases at V and 4 bases at J, with 14 bases between the two ends. This CDR3 region has 14 residues. Looked up from germline, CDR1 is MGHDK and CDR2 is SYGVNS. The sample consisted of PBMCs. The rearrangement links TRBV25-1 to TRBJ1-1, with D maybe TRBD1 (5 bases). The TCR comes from a male donor in good health and CMV-seronegative. The CDR3 loop is CASSTLREGTEAFF. The CDR3 coding sequence is TGTGCCAGCAGTACCCTCAGGGAGGGCACTGAAGCTTTCTTT.